The 6 T cell receptor beta chains below come from one sample, sequenced in a study of intratumoral heterogeneity in liver cancer. TCRdb keeps only in-frame clones here, not all; method: immunoSEQ multiplex PCR. The table has 20,000 to 25,000 clones, roughly 73% seen once; the top ten hold 15% to 20%. The sample was tumor-adjacent normal tissue, taken before any cancer treatment. These receptors originate from an older woman with hepatocellular carcinoma.

The V and J genes are TRBV5-4 and TRBJ2-1, with TRBD2 identical over 8 bases. The CDR3 length is 15 residues. With 4 bases clipped from V and 4 bases from J, the junction kept 7 bases outside the gene matches. Germline CDR1 and CDR2: SGHNT and YYREEE (reference sequence). The CDR3 coding sequence is TGTGCCAGCAGCCAAACTAGCGGAAATTACAATGAGCAGTTCTTC. Translating it yields CASSQTSGNYNEQFF.

The rearrangement links TRBV29-1 to TRBJ2-3, with D hard to call. V lost 3 bases to trimming and J lost 6 bases, with 13 bases between them. The CDR3 has 13 amino acids. The germline V gene encodes CDR1 SQVTM and CDR2 ANQGSEA. The CDR3 reads CSVERNPGDTQYF. DNA of the CDR3: TGCAGCGTTGAGAGGAACCCCGGGGATACGCAGTATTTT.

The chain links TRBV18 to TRBJ2-3; no clear D gene. V was cut by 2 bases and J by 3 bases, with 9 bases left in between. There are 14 residues in the CDR3. CDR1 KGHSH and CDR2 LQKENI come from the germline V gene. The DNA of the CDR3 is TGTGCCAGCTCACCAACACAGACGACAGATACGCAGTATTTT. This encodes CASSPTQTTDTQYF.

The V call is TRBV2, the J call TRBJ2-3; 9 bases match TRBD1. V dropped 6 bases and J dropped 5; count of bases not matched to a gene: 6. CDR1 and CDR2 from the germline V gene are SNHLY and FYNNEI. CDR3 length: 14 residues. The CDR3 spells CASRAGQGIDTQYF. Here the CDR3 DNA reads TGTGCCAGCAGGGCGGGACAGGGCATAGATACGCAGTATTTT.

The V gene is TRBV29-1, the J gene TRBJ1-1, with 8 bases lining up with TRBD1. Trimming removed 6 bases from V and 0 bases from J; junction bases left unmatched: 9. CDR3 length: 15 amino acids. The germline V gene has CDR1 SQVTM and CDR2 ANQGSEA. The CDR3 DNA follows: TGCAGCGTCCGGTGGACAGGGTCCGTGAACACTGAAGCTTTCTTT. This codes for CSVRWTGSVNTEAFF.

This clone counts as medium-sized (0.01 to 0.1%). The chain recombines TRBV7-9 with TRBJ2-2; D tentatively fits TRBD1 or TRBD2 (5 bases each). CDR1 is SEHNR and CDR2 is FQNEAQ in the germline V gene (reference sequence). Between the trimmed V and J ends, which lost 4 bases and 7 bases, there was a span of 13 bases. This CDR3 spans 14 amino acids. CDR3 sequence: CASSSGTDGGELFF. As DNA, the CDR3 is TGTGCCAGCAGCTCTGGGACGGATGGCGGGGAGCTGTTTTTT.